This T cell receptor beta chain was documented in a study of T cell responses to AZD1222 COVID-19 vaccine. Trimming shortened V by 0 bases and J by 0 bases, and 7 bases separated the two germline ends. The germline V gene encodes CDR1 SGHTS and CDR2 YDEGEE. This CDR3 is built from 15 residues. Here immunoSEQ multiplex PCR was the method, and the copy in TCRdb shows in-frame clones only, minus some. The table lists around 150,000 clones, about nine tenths of them singletons. V gene TRBV5-8 combines with J gene TRBJ1-3; D remains ambiguous. The TCR originated in an adult in good health. The source material was peripheral blood, sampled on day 0 of AZD1222 vaccination. The CDR3 nucleotides are TGTGCCAGCAGCTTGGGCTCCAACTCTGGAAACACCATATATTTT. It yields the protein CASSLGSNSGNTIYF.